This TCR beta chain was recovered during a study of CD8+ T cells in alopecia areata. Per the germline V gene, CDR1 is SEHNR and CDR2 is FQNEAQ (reference sequence). The CDR3 has 14 amino acids. Details on this clone: Compared with germline, one end of the junction differs, possibly owing to a read error.

cDNA serving as the sequencing template came from extracted, reverse transcribed RNA. Method: immunoSEQ multiplex PCR; TCRdb's copy keeps in-frame clones and lacks some. The sample lists approximately 99,000 clones; approximately 63% were seen once. The chain uses TRBV7-9 and TRBJ2-1; 8 bases align to TRBD2. This clonotype was sampled from a human donor in good health. The specimen was CD8+ T cells sorted from blood. This CDR3 is CASSVAGRNNEQFF. The CDR3 DNA reads as TGTGCCAGCAGCGTAGCGGGGAGGAATAATGAGCAGTTCTTC. The whole variable domain, filled in from reference TRBV7-9 and TRBJ2-1, reads DTGVSQNPRHKITKRGQNVTFRCDPISEHNRLYWYRQTLGQGPEFLTYFQNEAQLEKSRLLSDRFSAERPKGSFSTLEIQRTEQGDSAMYLCASSVAGRNNEQFFGPGTRLTVL.